The 12 T cell receptor beta chains listed next were all sequenced from one sample in a study of T cell responses to AZD1222 COVID-19 vaccine. Using immunoSEQ multiplex PCR, the repertoire was profiled, and TCRdb retains in-frame clones only, with some absent. The sample lists about 94,000 clones, around nine tenths occurring once. The material was peripheral blood, obtained on day 0 of AZD1222 vaccination. These receptors were collected from an adult in good health.

Here the CDR3 reads CASSAGSPYEQYF. The DNA of the CDR3 is TGCGCCAGCAGTGCAGGGTCCCCCTACGAGCAGTACTTC. V gene TRBV10-1 combines with J gene TRBJ2-7, with D possibly matching TRBD1 (5 bases). This CDR3 has 13 amino acids. V was cut by 4 bases and J by 2 bases, with 9 bases left in between. From germline, CDR1 is WNHNN and CDR2 SYGVQD (reference sequence).

This clone was counted once. This chain joins TRBV2 and TRBJ1-2; TRBD1 might be the D (6 bases). V was shortened by 4 bases and J by 8 bases, with 20 bases between the two germline ends. The CDR3 contains 15 residues. Germline V gene sequence: CDR1 SNHLY, CDR2 FYNNEI. Here the CDR3 DNA reads TGTGCCAGCAGTGGCGGTAGGGGGAGGAGCTACGGCTACACCTTC. Residues: CASSGGRGRSYGYTF.

The J gene is TRBJ2-2, the V gene TRBV5-5, with D uncertain. The CDR3 contains 16 residues. Germline V gene sequence: CDR1 SGHKS, CDR2 YYEKEE (reference sequence). V was trimmed by 0 bases and J by 5 bases, leaving 14 bases between them. Here the CDR3 reads CASSLGMTIPTGELFF. The CDR3 DNA reads TGTGCCAGCAGCTTGGGCATGACAATACCTACCGGGGAGCTGTTTTTT. Combining the CDR3 with reference TRBV5-5 and TRBJ2-2 gives the whole variable domain DAGVTQSPTHLIKTRGQQVTLRCSPISGHKSVSWYQQVLGQGPQFIFQYYEKEERGRGNFPDRFSARQFPNYSSELNVNALLLGDSALYLCASSLGMTIPTGELFFGEGSRLTVL.

The chain carries TRBV5-6 and TRBJ2-7; the D call may be TRBD1 or TRBD2 (6 bases each). CDR3 length: 13 residues. The germline gives CDR1 SGHDT, CDR2 YYEEEE. V lost 7 bases, J lost 7 bases, and 18 bases lay in between. The CDR3 sequence: CASSGAAEWEQYF. The CDR3 DNA follows: TGTGCCAGCTCGGGGGCGGCAGAATGGGAGCAGTACTTC. The whole variable domain, remainder taken from reference TRBV5-6 and TRBJ2-7, is DAGVTQSPTHLIKTRGQQVTLRCSPKSGHDTVSWYQQALGQGPQFIFQYYEEEERQRGNFPDRFSGHQFPNYSSELNVNALLLGDSALYLCASSGAAEWEQYFGPGTRLTVT.

The chain carries TRBV5-4 and TRBJ2-1; D is uncertain. With 2 bases removed from V and 5 bases from J, the gap between germline ends came to 17 bases. Germline V lookup: CDR1 SGHNT, CDR2 YYREEE (reference sequence). The CDR3 has 16 amino acids. This CDR3 reads CASSFRRRISDNEQFF. CDR3 DNA: TGTGCCAGCAGCTTTAGGCGGCGGATAAGCGACAATGAGCAGTTCTTC.

This clone was counted once. The CDR3 DNA follows: TGCAGTGCTAGTAGGCCGACAGGGAACCAAGAGACCCAGTACTTC. Translated: CSASRPTGNQETQYF. V is TRBV20-1 and J is TRBJ2-5; TRBD1 aligns across 7 bases. Germline V gene sequence: CDR1 DFQATT, CDR2 SNEGSKA (reference sequence). The CDR3 has 15 amino acids. After removal of 3 bases from V and 0 bases from J, the junction contained 7 bases not matched to a gene.

The table lists this clone with a few counts. The V call is TRBV23-1, the J call TRBJ1-5, with 8 positions matching TRBD1. TRBV23-1 carries the ORF label, with uncertain function. The CDR3 runs 15 residues. V lost 2 bases and J lost 1; bases outside the gene matches: 1. The chain's CDR3 is CASSQGQGSNQPQHF. The DNA for the CDR3 is TGCGCCAGCAGTCAAGGACAGGGAAGCAATCAGCCCCAGCATTTT.

The chain uses TRBV6-5 and TRBJ2-7, with 7 bases aligning to TRBD2. The CDR3 runs to 15 residues. Germline lookup yields CDR1 MNHEY and CDR2 SVGAGI. V was pared by 5 bases and J by 1 base, with 8 bases of the junction left unmatched. CDR3 sequence: CASSPGRDGSYEQYF. For the CDR3, the DNA is TGTGCCAGCAGTCCTGGGAGGGATGGTTCCTACGAGCAGTACTTC.

The V gene is TRBV12-3 or TRBV12-4, the J gene TRBJ2-5; the D gene is possibly TRBD2 (7 bases). The CDR3 is 12 amino acids. V lost 8 bases, J lost 4 bases, and 11 bases lay in between. The CDR3 sequence is CASGGGGETQYF. Written as DNA, the CDR3 is TGTGCCAGCGGGGGGGGCGGAGAGACCCAGTACTTC.

The gene calls are TRBV2 and TRBJ1-2, with TRBD1 matching 9 bases. CDR3 length equals 14 residues. Trimming at V came to 6 bases and at J to 0 bases, leaving 2 bases not matched to a gene. The germline V gene encodes CDR1 SNHLY and CDR2 FYNNEI. CDR3 in DNA: TGTGCCAGCAGATACAGGGGGCCTAACTATGGCTACACCTTC. Translating gives CASRYRGPNYGYTF.

The genes are TRBV18 and TRBJ1-1; D gene ambiguous. Germline V lookup: CDR1 KGHSH, CDR2 LQKENI. The V end lost 2 bases, the J end lost 8 bases, and 12 bases lay between the germline ends. This CDR3 is built from 13 residues. The CDR3 sequence is CASSPAVNREAFF. CDR3 DNA: TGTGCCAGCTCACCAGCTGTGAACAGAGAAGCTTTCTTT.

V is TRBV6-1 and J is TRBJ2-7; 9 nucleotides align to TRBD1. Trimming removed 2 bases from V and 5 bases from J; junction bases left unmatched: 7. Germline V gene lookup returns CDR1 MNHNS and CDR2 SASEGT. The CDR3 is made up of 15 amino acids. Here the CDR3 reads CASSESRTGVDEQYF. The CDR3 coding sequence is TGTGCCAGCAGTGAATCAAGGACAGGGGTAGACGAGCAGTACTTC.